The rows below give T cell receptor beta chains drawn from one sample of a study of T cells in Graves' hyperthyroidism and ophthalmopathy. TCRdb recomputed calls from the multiplex PCR reads with MiXCR, one row per CDR3 protein. The sample gives around 420,000 distinct CDR3 sequences, around a sixth of which show up once; 12% to 15% is in the top ten. Sequenced: blood. The origin of the receptors is a woman under 30 with Graves' hyperthyroidism. Each CDR3 is given with its conserved first and last residue. The order of the fields is clone size, D gene, V gene, J gene, CDR3 protein, CDR3 DNA. A D gene is named only where the DNA matches it firmly. Not all rows give a size; the values are once, few, many and, for expanded clones, a class.

many	TRBD2	TRBV3-1	TRBJ2-2	CASSQRGLAGGELFF	TGTGCCAGCAGCCAGAGGGGACTAGCCGGCGGGGAGCTGTTTTTT
.	TRBD1	TRBV27	TRBJ1-6	CASMKLDRGPGWTYNSPLHF	TGTGCCAGCATGAAGTTGGATAGGGGGCCCGGTTGGACCTATAATTCACCCCTCCACTTT
many	.	TRBV16	TRBJ1-2	CASMSGRSNYGYTF	TGTGCCAGCATGTCGGGACGGAGTAACTATGGCTACACCTTC
few	.	TRBV12-3/TRBV12-4	TRBJ2-1	CASSFGDGQFF	TGTGCCAGCAGTTTTGGGGACGGGCAGTTCTTC
.	TRBD2	TRBV29-1	TRBJ2-1	CSVGSSGLTYNEQFF	TGCAGCGTTGGGTCTAGCGGGCTGACTTACAATGAGCAGTTCTTC
few	.	TRBV2	TRBJ1-2	CASRGSVMTVNYGYTF	TGTGCCAGCAGGGGGTCGGTCATGACGGTAAACTATGGCTACACCTTC
many	TRBD1	TRBV13	TRBJ2-7	CASSLAWTGPPPVEQYF	TGTGCCAGCAGCTTAGCGTGGACAGGGCCACCTCCGGTCGAGCAGTACTTC
many	TRBD1	TRBV20-1	TRBJ2-4	CSARDGDREVIQYF	TGCAGTGCTAGAGACGGGGACAGGGAGGTCATTCAGTACTTC
many	TRBD2	TRBV12-3/TRBV12-4	TRBJ2-1	CASSLTAGDNEQFF	TGTGCCAGCAGTTTAACAGCGGGAGACAATGAGCAGTTCTTC
.	TRBD1	TRBV19	TRBJ2-2	CASSQRTGGDTGELFF	TGTGCCAGTAGTCAGCGGACAGGGGGAGATACCGGGGAGCTGTTTTTT
.	TRBD1	TRBV7-9	TRBJ2-5	CASSLGWTGEETQYF	TGTGCCAGCAGCTTAGGTTGGACAGGAGAAGAGACCCAGTACTTC
.	.	TRBV15	TRBJ2-5	CATSTTRDSGVETQYF	TGTGCCACCAGCACAACCCGGGACTCGGGCGTCGAGACCCAGTACTTC
.	.	TRBV15	TRBJ1-3	CATSYTRQSGNTIYF	TGTGCCACCAGCTACACGAGGCAGTCTGGAAACACCATATATTTT
few	TRBD1	TRBV6-1	TRBJ1-6	CASSRTGTLDSPLHF	TGTGCCAGCAGTCGGACAGGGACATTGGATTCACCCCTCCACTTT
.	TRBD2	TRBV12-3/TRBV12-4	TRBJ2-2	CASNTGLEFGELFF	TGTGCCAGTAATACGGGACTAGAGTTCGGGGAGCTGTTTTTT
few	TRBD2	TRBV7-6	TRBJ2-3	CASSPRFGTSGRAFADTQYF	TGTGCCAGCAGCCCACGATTCGGGACTAGCGGGAGGGCTTTTGCGGATACGCAGTATTTT
many	.	TRBV3-1	TRBJ1-6	CASSQGWGGSSPLHF	TGTGCCAGCAGCCAGGGTTGGGGGGGGAGTTCACCCCTCCACTTT
many	.	TRBV18	TRBJ1-1	CASSPRGGTEAFF	TGTGCCAGCTCACCTCGAGGGGGCACTGAAGCTTTCTTT
many	TRBD2	TRBV7-8	TRBJ2-7	CASSPRASGRFSEQYF	TGTGCCAGCAGCCCTCGGGCTAGCGGGAGATTCAGCGAGCAGTACTTC
few	.	TRBV28	TRBJ1-2	CASSLVAGRGYTF	TGTGCCAGCAGTTTAGTTGCAGGAAGGGGCTACACCTTC
few	TRBD2	TRBV18	TRBJ2-7	CASSRGTSVSYEQYF	TGTGCCAGCTCACGAGGGACTAGCGTATCCTACGAGCAGTACTTC
few	.	TRBV28	TRBJ1-2	CASSFPDYGYTF	TGTGCCAGCAGTTTTCCAGACTATGGCTACACCTTC
many	.	TRBV5-1	TRBJ2-1	CASKLGDEQFF	TGCGCCAGCAAACTAGGGGATGAGCAGTTCTTC
few	TRBD1	TRBV4-1	TRBJ2-7	CASSQLTGVREQYF	TGCGCCAGCAGCCAATTGACAGGGGTCCGCGAGCAGTACTTC
.	.	TRBV5-6	TRBJ1-2	CASSSGRSFYGYTF	TGTGCCAGCAGCTCCGGACGGTCCTTCTATGGCTACACCTTC
.	.	TRBV20-1	TRBJ1-3	CSASPASSGNTIYF	TGCAGTGCTAGCCCCGCAAGCTCTGGAAACACCATATATTTT
many	TRBD1	TRBV7-2	TRBJ2-1	CASSSRDREKVQPPTRYNEQFF	TGTGCCAGCAGCTCTAGGGACAGGGAAAAGGTGCAACCCCCGACAAGGTACAATGAGCAGTTCTTC
once	.	TRBV7-7	TRBJ2-7	CASSQTWGRRTYEQYF	TGTGCTAGCAGCCAAACATGGGGTCGGAGGACCTACGAGCAGTACTTC
many	.	TRBV2	TRBJ1-6	CASRQLSGRTSISPLHF	TGTGCCAGCAGACAATTATCCGGGAGGACGTCCATTTCACCCCTCCACTTT
many	.	TRBV2	TRBJ2-1	CASSELNYEQFF	TGTGCCAGCAGCGAATTGAACTATGAGCAGTTCTTC
.	TRBD1	TRBV7-2	TRBJ2-2	CASSLVQGSGELFF	TGTGCCAGCAGCTTAGTACAGGGGTCCGGGGAGCTGTTTTTT
.	.	TRBV9	TRBJ2-5	CASSVSGSQETQYF	TGTGCCAGCAGCGTTAGCGGTTCGCAAGAGACCCAGTACTTC
many	.	TRBV9	TRBJ2-5	CASSVRAEQETQYF	TGTGCCAGCAGCGTTAGGGCAGAACAAGAGACCCAGTACTTC
many	.	TRBV2	TRBJ2-1	CASSDSVSSYNEQFF	TGTGCCAGCAGCGATAGCGTCTCCTCCTACAATGAGCAGTTCTTC
.	TRBD1	TRBV29-1	TRBJ1-2	CSARGQQYGYTF	TGCAGCGCACGGGGACAGCAATATGGCTACACCTTC
.	TRBD2	TRBV7-2	TRBJ2-4	CASSLIAGGGGAKNIQYF	TGTGCCAGCAGCTTGATAGCGGGGGGTGGAGGAGCCAAAAACATTCAGTACTTC
many	TRBD2	TRBV20-1	TRBJ2-3	CSEAGNVPDTQYF	TGCAGCGAAGCGGGGAATGTGCCAGATACGCAGTATTTT
once	TRBD1	TRBV7-3	TRBJ1-4	CASSPGGSSNEKLFF	TGTGCCAGCAGCCCAGGGGGATCTTCTAATGAAAAACTGTTTTTT